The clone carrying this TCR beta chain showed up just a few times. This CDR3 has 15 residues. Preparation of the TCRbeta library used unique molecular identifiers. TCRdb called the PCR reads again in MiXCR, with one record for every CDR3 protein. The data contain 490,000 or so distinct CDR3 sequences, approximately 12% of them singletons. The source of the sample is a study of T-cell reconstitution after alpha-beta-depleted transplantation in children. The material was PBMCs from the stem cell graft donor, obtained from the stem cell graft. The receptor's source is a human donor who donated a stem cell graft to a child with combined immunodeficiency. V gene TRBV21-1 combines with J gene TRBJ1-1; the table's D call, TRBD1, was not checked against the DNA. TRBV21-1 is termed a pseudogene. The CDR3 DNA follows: TGTGCCAGCAGCAAAGAGGCAGGGGAGGACACTGAAGCTTTCTTT. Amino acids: CASSKEAGEDTEAFF.